This T cell receptor (beta chain) was observed in a study of OX40 agonist ivuxolimab in advanced cancers. CDR1 SGHRS and CDR2 YFSETQ come from the germline V gene. The ends lost 0 bases at V and 8 bases at J; junction bases unmatched: 3. The CDR3 spans 14 residues. This clone showed up just once. The table came from immunoSEQ multiplex PCR; TCRdb's copy has only in-frame clones and leaves some out. Among 50,000 to 70,000 clones listed, around 85% were seen once. The receptor's source is an adult with an advanced solid tumor such as melanoma, head and neck, liver or kidney cancer. The material was CD4+ or CD8+ T cells sorted from blood, obtained in a trial of the OX40 agonist ivuxolimab. The V and J genes are TRBV5-1 and TRBJ1-4, with 8 bases fitting TRBD1. The CDR3 loop reads CASSLGQGIEKLFF. The CDR3 DNA reads TGCGCCAGCAGCTTGGGACAGGGGATAGAAAAACTGTTTTTT.